The T cell receptor (beta chain) under discussion was sequenced for a study of blood T cell repertoires in COVID-19. The CDR3 spans 10 residues. In germline, CDR1 is GTSNPN, CDR2 SVGIG (reference sequence). With 5 bases removed from V and 6 bases from J, the gap between germline ends came to 6 bases. Assay: immunoSEQ multiplex PCR; the TCRdb copy retains only in-frame clones and omits some. There are over 120,000 clones in the sample; more than 75% occur only once, and about 10% lies in the top ten. The sequence came from a man aged 55 to 69 who had recovered from COVID-19. The chain joins TRBV30 to TRBJ2-3; D is perhaps TRBD1 (6 bases). The sequenced material came from PBMCs or T cells enriched from blood (not recorded which). CDR3 region: CAWQGDTQYF. For the CDR3, the DNA is TGTGCCTGGCAGGGGGATACGCAGTATTTT.